The clone carrying this T cell receptor (beta chain) came up once. Its antigen is unidentified. V shed 10 bases, J shed 9 bases, and the junction held 16 bases outside the gene matches. The CDR3 runs to 15 residues. Per germline, CDR1 SNHLY and CDR2 FYNNEI. This was the immunoSEQ v3 assay. Assay used: immunoSEQ multiplex PCR; TCRdb lists only in-frame clones, some missing. The sample shows 50,000 to 65,000 clones, 69% of them seen only once. The entry originates in a study of TIL therapy for anti-PD-1-resistant metastatic lung cancer. Overall study findings and caveats: Patients were highly selected, enriched for treatment-naive, never-smoker and oncogene-addicted cases.

Specified time point: pre-treatment sample, taken before nivolumab and TIL therapy. This chain uses TRBV2 with TRBJ2-1, with 9 positions matching TRBD2. Sequencing was performed on blood, taken at baseline. This clonotype originated in a person aged 25 to 85 with non-small cell lung cancer. CDR3 in amino acids: CATQGLANPTGEQFF. DNA for the CDR3: TGTGCCACCCAGGGACTAGCAAACCCCACGGGTGAGCAGTTCTTC.